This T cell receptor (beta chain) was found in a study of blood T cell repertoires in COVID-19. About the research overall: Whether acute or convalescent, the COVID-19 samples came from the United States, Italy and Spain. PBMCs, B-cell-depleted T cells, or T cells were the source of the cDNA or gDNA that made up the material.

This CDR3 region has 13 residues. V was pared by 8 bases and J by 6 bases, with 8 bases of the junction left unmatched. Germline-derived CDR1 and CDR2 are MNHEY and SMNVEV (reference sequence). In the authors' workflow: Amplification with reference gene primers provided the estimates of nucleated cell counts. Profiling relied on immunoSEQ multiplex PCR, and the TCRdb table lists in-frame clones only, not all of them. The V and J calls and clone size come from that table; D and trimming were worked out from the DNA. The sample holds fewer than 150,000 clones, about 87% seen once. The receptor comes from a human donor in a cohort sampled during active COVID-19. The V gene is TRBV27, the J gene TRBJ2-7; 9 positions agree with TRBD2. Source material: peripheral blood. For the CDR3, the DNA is TGTGCCAGCGGATTAGCGGGGGCTGTCGAGCAGTACTTC. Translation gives CASGLAGAVEQYF.